The rows below give T cell receptor beta chains drawn from one sample of a study of T cells in localized non-small cell lung cancer. The repertoire was sequenced with immunoSEQ multiplex PCR; TCRdb's copy has only in-frame clones and lacks some. The sample yields about 2,800 clones, roughly two fifths seen once. The sequences come from lung tumor tissue, collected before any cancer treatment. These receptors were taken from a male donor aged 60 or over with stage I squamous cell lung carcinoma. CDR3s include the opening cysteine and the closing phenylalanine or tryptophan. Fields, in order: V gene, D gene, J gene, clone size, CDR3 DNA, CDR3 protein. The D gene is left open where the match is weak. A clone size is listed for some rows: how often the clone was seen (once, few, many), or a class if it is expanded.

TRBV6-8	-	TRBJ1-2	large	TGTGCCAGCAGTTGGGACGATAACTATGGCTACACCTTC	CASSWDDNYGYTF
TRBV19	-	TRBJ1-1	-	TGTGCCAGTAGTATTGGGGCAGCTATGAACACTGAAGCTTTCTTT	CASSIGAAMNTEAFF
TRBV30	TRBD2	TRBJ2-1	few	TGTGCCGGCTTAGCGGGAGTTATCCATGAGCAGTTCTTC	CAGLAGVIHEQFF
TRBV29-1	TRBD1	TRBJ1-1	-	TGCAGCGTTGTTAGAGGGGGCGCTGGGGCTTTCTTT	CSVVRGGAGAFF
TRBV19	TRBD2	TRBJ2-3	-	TGTGCCAGTAGTCCGAGGACTAGCGGGACTTCCACAGATACGCAGTATTTT	CASSPRTSGTSTDTQYF
TRBV11-3	TRBD2	TRBJ2-1	medium-sized	TGTGCCAGCAGCTTGACTAGCGGGAGCCTTGAGCAGTTCTTC	CASSLTSGSLEQFF
TRBV1	-	TRBJ2-1	-	TGCGCCAGCAGCCAAGATAAGGATAGCGTAAATGAGCAGTTCTTC	CASSQDKDSVNEQFF
TRBV19	-	TRBJ1-5	-	TGTGCCAGTAGTACAACAACAGCGGGTCAGCCCCAGCATTTT	CASSTTTAGQPQHF
TRBV6-8	TRBD2	TRBJ2-1	medium-sized	TGTGCCAGCACTACTAGCGGGAGGGCCCGTGAGCAGTTCTTC	CASTTSGRAREQFF
TRBV28	-	TRBJ1-1	-	TGTGCCAGCAGCCTCCGGGGACGGGTGACTGAAGCTTTCTTT	CASSLRGRVTEAFF
TRBV19	TRBD1	TRBJ2-3	few	TGTGCCAGTAGTTCGGGACAGGGCGTGACAGATACGCAGTATTTT	CASSSGQGVTDTQYF
TRBV29-1	-	TRBJ2-7	-	TGCAGCGTTGAAGAAGGTGATTCCTACGAGCAGTACTTC	CSVEEGDSYEQYF
TRBV15	-	TRBJ2-1	few	TGTGCCACCAGCAGACAGGGCTTTTACAATGAGCAGTTCTTC	CATSRQGFYNEQFF
TRBV25-1	-	TRBJ2-3	-	TGTGCCAGCAAGGGAGACTCAGATACGCAGTATTTT	CASKGDSDTQYF
TRBV25-1	TRBD1	TRBJ1-1	few	TGTGCCAGCGGGAGGACAGGGTACACTGAAGCTTTCTTT	CASGRTGYTEAFF
TRBV15	-	TRBJ2-7	few	TGTGCCACCAGTATCGGGACGCCCCCCTACGAGCAGTACTTC	CATSIGTPPYEQYF
TRBV19	-	TRBJ1-2	-	TGTGCCAGTAGTATGGGGGAGAGGTCCTATGGCTACACCTTC	CASSMGERSYGYTF
TRBV11-3	-	TRBJ2-6	few	TGTGCCAGCAGCCATAACAGGGCCGGGGCCAACGTCCTGACTTTC	CASSHNRAGANVLTF
TRBV28	-	TRBJ2-7	-	TGTGCCAGCAGTCCTCCTTCCCCCCCCTACGAGCAGTACTTC	CASSPPSPPYEQYF
TRBV14	-	TRBJ1-1	-	TGTGCCAGCAGCCAGGCGAAACTAGGGGGGACTGAAGCTTTCTTT	CASSQAKLGGTEAFF